This note documents a single T cell receptor (beta chain) sequence. Its target is not known. The length of the CDR3 is 14 residues. Per germline, CDR1 SGHVS and CDR2 FQNEAQ. Trimming took off 3 bases at V and 7 bases at J, with 15 bases between the two ends. With 60 Vbeta and 13 Jbeta primers, the PCR was carried out. TCRdb's table, derived via immunoSEQ multiplex PCR, lists solely in-frame clones and lacks some. The sample yields 30,000 to 35,000 clones, roughly 67% seen once. The sample is drawn from a study of cytomegalovirus exposure and HLA in healthy donors. Study-wide context: Unique TCR beta sequences numbering approximately 120 million came from about 179 million T cells in an earlier analysis.

The study, taken as a whole, reports: Some V segments, TRBV6-2 and TRBV6-3 among them, were indistinguishable and were therefore excluded. Some TCR beta chains (about 180 of them) were listed as cytomegalovirus-associated. Earlier results showed most TCR beta V segments being productive about 90% or about 30% of the time.

The source material was PBMCs. This sequence originates from a man between 35 and 55 years old in good health and CMV-seropositive. The V call is TRBV7-8, the J call TRBJ1-2; possible D gene TRBD1, 5 bases. The CDR3, as DNA: TGTGCCAGCAGCTTGTCCCCAGGGTCCGCTGGCTACACCTTC. Amino acid sequence: CASSLSPGSAGYTF. The full variable domain, its missing parts supplied by reference TRBV7-8 and TRBJ1-2, is GAGVSQSPRYKVAKRGQDVALRCDPISGHVSLFWYQQALGQGPEFLTYFQNEAQLDKSGLPSDRFFAERPEGSVSTLKIQRTQQEDSAVYLCASSLSPGSAGYTFGSGTRLTVV.